The 31 T cell receptor beta chains below come from one sample, sequenced in a study of regulatory T cells in long-lasting Graves disease. As to time point: newly diagnosed GD, antithyroid drugs for less than 3 months. Scientists built the TCR library using RNA that was extracted from PBMCs. Arm-PCR with iRepertoire HTBI primers amplified the CDR3 regions for these TCR beta libraries. MiXCR, applied by TCRdb to the multiplex PCR reads, yields one record per CDR3 protein. The sample lists 620,000 or so distinct CDR3 sequences, roughly 15% occurring once. These data also featured in a second study, about T cells in Graves' hyperthyroidism and ophthalmopathy.

This sample comprised peripheral blood mononuclear cells (PBMCs), obtained at new diagnosis, from a patient treated with antithyroid drugs. The origin of the receptors is a woman aged 30 to 39 with Graves disease.

Ten or more counts support this clonotype. This sequence joins TRBV2 and TRBJ2-2; TRBD1 matches 7 bases. The CDR3 is 20 residues long. After removal of 6 bases from V and 2 bases from J, the junction contained 21 bases not matched to a gene. CDR1 and CDR2 from the germline V gene are SNHLY and FYNNEI. The CDR3 DNA reads TGTGCCAGCAGGGGGTTATCCGACAGGGCCGTAATAATAAACACCGGGGAGCTGTTTTTT. Protein product: CASRGLSDRAVIINTGELFF. The variable domain in full, completed from reference TRBV2 and TRBJ2-2, reads EPEVTQTPSHQVTQMGQEVILRCVPISNHLYFYWYRQILGQKVEFLVSFYNNEISEKSEIFDDQFSVERPDGSNFTLKIRSTKLEDSAMYFCASRGLSDRAVIINTGELFFGEGSRLTVL.

There are many counts of this clonotype. This chain connects TRBV10-3 to TRBJ1-3; D unresolved. In germline, CDR1 is ENHRY, CDR2 SYGVKD. Trimming cost V 3 bases and J 2 bases, with 14 bases left between them. The CDR3 covers 16 residues. The CDR3 sequence: CAISDPVSGAGNTIYF. The CDR3 region has the DNA TGTGCCATCAGTGACCCTGTGTCCGGAGCTGGAAACACCATATATTTT.

This clonotype has at least ten counts. V is TRBV18 and J is TRBJ2-2, with TRBD2 matching over 9 bases. Looked up from germline, CDR1 is KGHSH and CDR2 is LQKENI. Unmatched junction bases numbered 0, after V lost 4 bases and J lost 3 bases. CDR3 length: 14 amino acids. CDR3 in DNA: TGTGCCAGCTCACTAGCGGGAGACACCGGGGAGCTGTTTTTT. Translated: CASSLAGDTGELFF.

This clonotype was counted ten times or more. The chain uses TRBV28 and TRBJ1-2; D is ambiguous. Germline CDR1 MDHEN, CDR2 SYDVKM. Trimming stripped 3 bases from V and 4 bases from J, with 9 bases between. This CDR3 has 13 amino acids. The CDR3, as DNA: TGTGCCAGCAGTTTGGTGGTTGGCTATGGCTACACCTTC. Amino acids: CASSLVVGYGYTF.

The chain links TRBV2 to TRBJ2-7; TRBD1 aligns across 9 bases. Germline V gene data show CDR1 as SNHLY and CDR2 as FYNNEI. Unmatched junction bases numbered 8, after V lost 0 bases and J lost 2 bases. The CDR3 runs 17 residues. The DNA for the CDR3 is TGTGCCAGCAGTGAAGCGTATTCTCGGACAGGGGCCTACGAGCAGTACTTC. It is translated as CASSEAYSRTGAYEQYF.

This clonotype came up many times. The gene calls are TRBV19 and TRBJ1-1, with no clear D. Trimming left V 3 bases short and J 4 bases short, with 12 bases between. CDR1 is LNHDA, CDR2 SQIVND, per germline (reference sequence). The CDR3 has 14 amino acids. The CDR3 is CASSIMGVGTEAFF. CDR3 nucleotides: TGTGCCAGTAGTATTATGGGAGTGGGCACTGAAGCTTTCTTT.

CDR3 sequence (DNA): TGTGCCAGCAGCGTAGCCCCAGCGGGAGCGGTTAATGAGCAGTTCTTC. Translated, it gives CASSVAPAGAVNEQFF. The gene calls are TRBV9 and TRBJ2-1; 8 bases match TRBD2. This CDR3 is 16 amino acids long. CDR1 and CDR2 (germline): SGDLS, YYNGEE. Germline trimming cut 0 bases from V and 7 bases from J; bases unmatched to any gene: 9.

The table lists this clonotype with many counts. The chain carries TRBV6-5 and TRBJ2-5, with D tentatively TRBD2 (5 bases). CDR1 and CDR2 (germline): MNHEY, SVGAGI. Between the trimmed V and J ends, which lost 0 bases and 3 bases, there was a span of 14 bases. The CDR3 is 16 amino acids. The CDR3 bases are TGTGCCAGCAGTTACTCGATACTAGTGGGCAAAGAGACCCAGTACTTC. It translates to CASSYSILVGKETQYF.

This clonotype was observed at least ten times. This chain links TRBV3-1 with TRBJ1-4; D unresolved. The CDR3 sequence is 15 residues long. The germline V and J ends were trimmed by 0 bases and 5 bases, with 10 bases remaining between them. CDR1 is LGHDT, CDR2 YNNKEL, per germline (reference sequence). The CDR3 coding sequence is TGTGCCAGCAGCCAAGATCTTGAGACCAATGAAAAACTGTTTTTT. Its protein product is CASSQDLETNEKLFF.

The table lists this clonotype with a few counts. V and J are TRBV9 and TRBJ2-3, with TRBD2 matching 10 bases. Germline-derived CDR1 and CDR2 are SGDLS and YYNGEE. CDR3 length equals 18 residues. After removal of 4 bases from V and 4 bases from J, the junction contained 15 bases not matched to a gene. The CDR3 DNA is TGTGCCAGCAGCCGTGGGTGGGGCCTAGCGGGAGTAGCAGATACGCAGTATTTT. Its protein is CASSRGWGLAGVADTQYF.

This clonotype was seen more than once but under ten times. The genes are TRBV5-8 and TRBJ2-5, with D perhaps TRBD1 or TRBD2 (5 bases each). CDR1 SGHTS and CDR2 YDEGEE come from the germline V gene. The CDR3 covers 13 residues. V lost 1 base to trimming and J lost 4 bases, with 8 bases between them. The CDR3 loop reads CASSLPGTETQYF. CDR3 nucleotide sequence: TGTGCCAGCAGCTTGCCAGGGACAGAGACCCAGTACTTC. Full variable domain (rest looked up from reference TRBV5-8 and TRBJ2-5): EAGVTQSPTHLIKTRGQQATLRCSPISGHTSVYWYQQALGLGLQFLLWYDEGEERNRGNFPPRFSGRQFPNYSSELNVNALELEDSALYLCASSLPGTETQYFGPGTRLLVL.

This clonotype appeared a few times. The chain combines TRBV3-1 with TRBJ2-5; no definite D call. This CDR3 comprises 15 residues. Looked up from germline, CDR1 is LGHDT and CDR2 is YNNKEL (reference sequence). The V and J ends lost 5 bases and 5 bases respectively, with 18 bases between them. In DNA, the CDR3 is TGTGCCAGCAGCTGGAGTAAGAGGCGCCCGGAGACCCAGTACTTC. Amino acids: CASSWSKRRPETQYF.

This clonotype was observed a handful of times. This rearrangement joins TRBV5-6 to TRBJ1-1, with D unclear. With 0 bases removed from V and 5 bases from J, the gap between germline ends came to 8 bases. CDR1 SGHDT and CDR2 YYEEEE come from the germline V gene. The CDR3 covers 13 residues. CDR3: CASSLGWETEAFF. As DNA, the CDR3 is TGTGCCAGCAGCTTGGGATGGGAGACTGAAGCTTTCTTT. The complete variable domain, with remaining parts taken from reference TRBV5-6 and TRBJ1-1, reads DAGVTQSPTHLIKTRGQQVTLRCSPKSGHDTVSWYQQALGQGPQFIFQYYEEEERQRGNFPDRFSGHQFPNYSSELNVNALLLGDSALYLCASSLGWETEAFFGQGTRLTVV.

The gene calls are TRBV28 and TRBJ1-1; D gene uncertain. The CDR3 has 12 residues. Trimming took 3 bases from V and 13 from J, leaving 15 bases between them. Germline V lookup: CDR1 MDHEN, CDR2 SYDVKM. CDR3 in amino acids: CASSFNTGRLFF. For the CDR3, the DNA is TGTGCCAGCAGTTTTAACACGGGGAGGCTTTTCTTT.

This clonotype appeared a few times. This chain uses TRBV5-1 with TRBJ1-2; 12 bases line up with TRBD1. CDR1 and CDR2 (germline): SGHRS, YFSETQ. The CDR3 consists of 17 residues. With 2 bases clipped from V and 2 bases from J, the junction kept 7 bases outside the gene matches. CDR3 region: CASSFGGTGGANYGYTF. As DNA, the CDR3 is TGCGCCAGCAGCTTCGGGGGGACAGGGGGCGCGAACTATGGCTACACCTTC.

To note about this clonotype: Just one base apart from a much larger clone, this may be a read error. This chain connects TRBV20-1 to TRBJ1-1; D uncertain. The CDR3 has 13 amino acids. The V gene lost 6 bases and the J gene lost 1 base, with 12 bases spanning the gap. The V gene's germline CDR1 is DFQATT and CDR2 SNEGSKA (reference sequence). CDR3 protein: CSAGETANTEAFF. CDR3 coding DNA: TGCAGTGCCGGAGAGACGGCGAACACTGAAGCTTTCTTT.

At least ten counts were recorded for this clonotype. V and J are TRBV12-3 or TRBV12-4 and TRBJ2-1, with D maybe TRBD2 (5 bases). Trimming took 7 bases from V and 7 from J, leaving 11 bases between them. The CDR3 has 12 amino acids. In DNA, the CDR3 is TGTGCCAGCACCCCAGGCGGGAATGAGCAGTTCTTC. It translates to CASTPGGNEQFF.

There are a few counts of this clonotype. The rearrangement uses TRBV12-3 or TRBV12-4 and TRBJ1-2; TRBD1 matches at 9 bases. CDR3 length: 15 residues. V gave up 6 bases and J gave up 8 bases; unmatched junction bases: 13. The DNA of the CDR3 is TGTGCCAGCAGGCTTCCGGGACAGGGTATTGGAGGCTACACCTTC. Translating it yields CASRLPGQGIGGYTF.

This clonotype was counted a few times. J is TRBJ2-4 and V is TRBV20-1; D not certain. Deletions cut 4 bases from V and 12 bases from J, with 10 bases between. Per germline, CDR1 DFQATT and CDR2 SNEGSKA (reference sequence). The CDR3 runs to 10 residues. The CDR3 DNA reads TGCAGTGCTATGGCCTCGCGTCAGTACTTC. Protein: CSAMASRQYF.

The V and J genes are TRBV15 and TRBJ1-6; D ambiguous. Germline lookup yields CDR1 LNHNV and CDR2 YYDKDF (reference sequence). The CDR3 has 15 residues. With 0 bases removed from V and 10 bases from J, the gap between germline ends came to 13 bases. CDR3 nucleotides: TGTGCCACCAGCAGAGATCGTAGCCCCGGGTCACCCCTCCACTTT. Protein product: CATSRDRSPGSPLHF.

Many counts were recorded for this clonotype. The chain carries TRBV3-1 and TRBJ2-7, with D perhaps assigned TRBD1 or TRBD2 (5 bases each). Germline V CDR1 and CDR2: LGHDT, YNNKEL (reference sequence). The length of the CDR3 is 15 residues. Trimming left V 0 bases short and J 0 bases short, with 9 bases between. CDR3 amino acids: CASSQDPGRSYEQYF. The CDR3 DNA reads as TGTGCCAGCAGCCAAGATCCGGGACGCTCCTACGAGCAGTACTTC.

The V call is TRBV28, the J call TRBJ1-1; 7 nucleotides match TRBD1. With 7 bases clipped from V and 7 bases from J, the junction kept 12 bases outside the gene matches. Germline-derived CDR1 and CDR2 are MDHEN and SYDVKM. There are 14 residues in the CDR3. The DNA for the CDR3 is TGTGCCAGCAAAAAGACAGGGCCGTCAGTTGAAGCTTTCTTT. Protein product: CASKKTGPSVEAFF.

The sample holds many counts of this clonotype. The genes are TRBV7-9 and TRBJ2-1, with TRBD1 identical over 9 bases. Trimming cost V 4 bases and J 6 bases; bases outside gene matches: 10. Germline V CDR1 and CDR2: SEHNR, FQNEAQ (reference sequence). The CDR3 spans 16 residues. The CDR3 is CASSSVGTGKGNEQFF. The CDR3 DNA reads as TGTGCCAGCAGCTCGGTGGGGACAGGGAAGGGCAATGAGCAGTTCTTC.

This clonotype has a count of ten or more. The chain recombines TRBV2 with TRBJ1-5, with 7 bases aligning to TRBD1. The CDR3 spans 15 residues. V lost 6 bases, J lost 0 bases, and 5 bases stayed unmatched. Germline V gene data show CDR1 as SNHLY and CDR2 as FYNNEI. The CDR3 sequence: CASRDGTDSNQPQHF. CDR3 bases: TGTGCCAGCAGAGACGGGACAGATAGCAATCAGCCCCAGCATTTT.

This chain links TRBV24-1 with TRBJ2-5; TRBD1 aligns across 8 bases. V was clipped by 7 bases and J by 5 bases; unmatched bases: 11. Germline values: CDR1 KGHDR, CDR2 SFDVKD. This CDR3 contains 15 residues. CDR3 DNA: TGTGCCACCAGCGGAGACAGGGGCGGCTGGGAGACCCAGTACTTC. This encodes CATSGDRGGWETQYF.

The chain carries TRBV12-3 or TRBV12-4 and TRBJ2-7, with 8 bases fitting TRBD2. With 3 bases clipped from V and 5 bases from J, the junction kept 6 bases outside the gene matches. The CDR3 loop spans 14 amino acids. The DNA of the CDR3 is TGTGCCAGCAGTTTCCGGGGGGGGCCCCACGAGCAGTACTTC. Translated: CASSFRGGPHEQYF.

This clonotype was counted many times. The V gene is TRBV28, the J gene TRBJ1-2; D not resolved. Germline assignment: CDR1 MDHEN and CDR2 SYDVKM. The CDR3 covers 14 residues. Deletions cut 2 bases from V and 6 bases from J, with 13 bases between. The CDR3 DNA follows: TGTGCCAGCAGTTTAGTCGGGTATTCGAATGGCTACACCTTC. Translating gives CASSLVGYSNGYTF.

A few counts support this clonotype. This chain uses TRBV12-3 or TRBV12-4 with TRBJ2-7, with 10 bases identical to TRBD2. Trimming removed 1 base from V and 5 bases from J; junction bases left unmatched: 5. This CDR3 region has 15 residues. CDR3 in amino acids: CASSLVSSGRDEQYF. DNA for the CDR3: TGTGCCAGCAGTTTAGTGTCTAGCGGGAGAGACGAGCAGTACTTC.

The rearrangement joins TRBV5-4 to TRBJ2-5; tentatively, D is TRBD2 (5 bases). The CDR3 is made up of 14 amino acids. With 5 bases removed from V and 0 bases from J, the gap between germline ends came to 11 bases. CDR1 SGHNT and CDR2 YYREEE come from the germline V gene (reference sequence). The CDR3 DNA follows: TGTGCCAGCAGGACCTGGAGGTACCAAGAGACCCAGTACTTC. Amino acids: CASRTWRYQETQYF.

This clonotype turned up a few times. V and J are TRBV20-1 and TRBJ1-2; no reliable D call. The V end lost 2 bases, the J end lost 0 bases, and 19 bases lay between the germline ends. This CDR3 is built from 17 residues. Germline values: CDR1 DFQATT, CDR2 SNEGSKA (reference sequence). The CDR3 DNA reads as TGCAGTGCTAGATCGCCTCCTGAGAGCCGATCTAACTATGGCTACACCTTC. This encodes CSARSPPESRSNYGYTF.

This clonotype was recorded at least ten times. The chain recombines TRBV18 with TRBJ1-1; D remains ambiguous. V gave up 8 bases and J gave up 1 base, with 11 bases separating them. Germline V CDR1 and CDR2: KGHSH, LQKENI. This CDR3 region has 13 residues. The CDR3, as DNA: TGTGCCAGCAGCCCTAGCCCGAACACTGAAGCTTTCTTT. Translated: CASSPSPNTEAFF. The full variable domain, completed using reference TRBV18 and TRBJ1-1, is NAGVMQNPRHLVRRRGQEARLRCSPMKGHSHVYWYRQLPEEGLKFMVYLQKENIIDESGMPKERFSAEFPKEGPSILRIQQVVRGDSAAYFCASSPSPNTEAFFGQGTRLTVV.